These 10 T cell receptor beta chains share one sample of origin, sequenced in a study of control samples from healthy donors and cancer patients. The data were produced by immunoSEQ multiplex PCR, yet TCRdb's version contains in-frame clones alone and is incomplete. The table records 120,000 or so clones, about 87% of them present only once. The source material was blood. These receptor sequences come from a man between 60 and 70 years old in good health.

Comments on this clone: Distinct nucleotide sequences in the sample also encode this CDR3. The J gene is TRBJ1-3, the V gene TRBV28; D gene uncertain. The germline gives CDR1 MDHEN, CDR2 SYDVKM. Trimming cost V 1 base and J 4 bases, with 2 bases left between them. The CDR3 length is 12 residues. The CDR3: CASSLYGNTIYF. For the CDR3, the DNA is TGTGCCAGCAGTTTATACGGAAACACCATATATTTT.

This clone appeared a single time. The chain combines TRBV3-1 (or the pseudogene TRBV3-2) with TRBJ2-7, with D unclear. Germline CDR1 reads LGHDT; CDR2 reads YNNKEL (reference sequence). The CDR3 extends over 11 amino acids. Deletions cut 4 bases from V and 3 bases from J, with 4 bases between. The CDR3 loop reads CASSLNYEQYF. The DNA for the CDR3 is TGTGCCAGCAGCCTTAACTACGAGCAGTACTTC.

The J gene is TRBJ2-3, the V gene TRBV6-5; maybe TRBD2 (6 bases). The germline gives CDR1 MNHEY, CDR2 SVGAGI. The CDR3 has 12 amino acids. Trimming took off 9 bases at V and 3 bases at J, with 10 bases between the two ends. CDR3 loop: CASFSGTDTQYF. The CDR3, as DNA: TGTGCCAGTTTTAGCGGTACAGATACGCAGTATTTT.

This clone has more than one count but fewer than ten. The V gene is TRBV30, the J gene TRBJ2-1; D possibly corresponds to TRBD1 (5 bases). The length of the CDR3 is 12 residues. In germline, CDR1 is GTSNPN, CDR2 SVGIG (reference sequence). With 2 bases removed from V and 10 bases from J, the gap between germline ends came to 12 bases. CDR3 bases: TGTGCCTGGAGTAGGGGTGTATACGAGCAGTTCTTC. It translates to CAWSRGVYEQFF.

CDR3: CASSVDLLSGNTIYF. The CDR3 DNA reads TGTGCCAGCAGTGTGGACCTACTCTCTGGAAACACCATATATTTT. The chain couples TRBV2 to TRBJ1-3; D gene ambiguous. Germline CDR1 reads SNHLY; CDR2 reads FYNNEI. This CDR3 is 15 amino acids long. The V end lost 4 bases, the J end lost 0 bases, and 10 bases lay between the germline ends.

This chain uses TRBV5-5 with TRBJ1-2, with unresolved D. This CDR3 comprises 14 residues. Trimming cost V 0 bases and J 3 bases, with 9 bases left between them. CDR1 and CDR2 from the germline V gene are SGHKS and YYEKEE (reference sequence). The CDR3 nucleotides read TGTGCCAGCAGCTTGGCCACGGGTTACTATGGCTACACCTTC. Translation gives CASSLATGYYGYTF.

The V call is TRBV5-1, the J call TRBJ1-1; 10 nucleotides line up with TRBD1. The trim removed 7 bases at V and 3 bases at J, leaving 6 bases unmatched. The CDR3 totals 14 residues. Germline V gives CDR1 SGHRS, CDR2 YFSETQ. CDR3 amino acids: CASRQGAGDTEAFF. The CDR3 nucleotides are TGCGCCAGCCGACAGGGGGCTGGCGACACTGAAGCTTTCTTT.

The chain recombines TRBV18 with TRBJ2-3, with TRBD1 matching 8 bases. V lost 2 bases to trimming and J lost 4 bases; unmatched junction nucleotides: 11. The germline gives CDR1 KGHSH, CDR2 LQKENI. This CDR3 is built from 17 residues. The CDR3 coding sequence is TGTGCCAGCTCACCAGGGGCCGAGACAGGGGCCCCAGATACGCAGTATTTT. Translation gives CASSPGAETGAPDTQYF.

The J gene is TRBJ2-7, the V gene TRBV7-2; D not resolved. The germline V gene has CDR1 SGHTA and CDR2 FQGNSA. The CDR3 sequence is 14 residues long. V lost 2 bases and J 4 bases, leaving 12 bases between the germline ends. Written as DNA, the CDR3 is TGTGCCAGCAGCTTAAGGCAGACTCTGTACGAGCAGTACTTC. Amino acid sequence: CASSLRQTLYEQYF.

The chain joins TRBV19 to TRBJ2-7, with 9 bases identical to TRBD1. Trimming cost V 4 bases and J 3 bases; bases outside gene matches: 16. The CDR3 totals 18 residues. Germline CDR1 is LNHDA and CDR2 is SQIVND (reference sequence). The CDR3 nucleotides read TGTGCCAGTAGTACCTACCCCGGCGGGACAGGGCAAGTCTACGAGCAGTACTTC. Its protein is CASSTYPGGTGQVYEQYF.